The rows below give T cell receptor beta chains drawn from one sample of a study of radiation and T cells in renal cell carcinoma. Sequencing was performed with immunoSEQ multiplex PCR; in TCRdb, only in-frame clones are kept and a portion is missing. Of approximately 110,000 clones in the sample, around 84% were seen once. The input for sequencing was blood, taken from a patient whose treatment included radiotherapy and nephrectomy. The receptors were gathered from a woman aged 60-75 years with renal cell carcinoma. The CDR3 runs from the conserved cysteine through the conserved F or W. Fields, in order: D gene, CDR3 length, V gene, clone size, J gene, CDR3 protein, CDR3 DNA. D genes are given only for firm matches. Rows give clone size only sometimes, using once, few, many, or a class for an expanded clone.

TRBD1	14	TRBV5-1	.	TRBJ1-1	CASSLDRGRTEAFF	TGCGCCAGCAGCTTGGACAGGGGCAGGACTGAAGCTTTCTTT
TRBD1	15	TRBV6-5	.	TRBJ2-3	CASSRTGRVTDTQYF	TGTGCCAGCAGTCGGACAGGGCGGGTCACAGATACGCAGTATTTT
.	13	TRBV29-1	.	TRBJ2-2	CSVGGPGTGELFF	TGCAGCGTTGGGGGGCCGGGCACCGGGGAGCTGTTTTTT
.	15	TRBV7-2	.	TRBJ2-7	CASSPRSARIDEQYF	TGTGCCAGCAGCCCAAGGTCGGCGCGAATCGACGAGCAGTACTTC
.	13	TRBV6-1	once	TRBJ2-5	CASSSTRQETQYF	TGTGCCAGCAGCTCGACACGACAAGAGACCCAGTACTTC
.	14	TRBV27	few	TRBJ2-7	CASSLTAPSYEQYF	TGTGCCAGCAGTTTGACAGCCCCCTCCTACGAGCAGTACTTC
TRBD1	16	TRBV7-2	.	TRBJ1-1	CASSLAGGGAHTEAFF	TGTGCCAGCAGCTTAGCCGGAGGGGGCGCCCACACTGAAGCTTTCTTT
.	15	TRBV6-5	.	TRBJ1-1	CASRTPGRTNTEAFF	TGTGCCAGCAGAACTCCGGGACGGACGAACACTGAAGCTTTCTTT
.	16	TRBV28	.	TRBJ1-4	CASTEITGKEDEKLFF	TGTGCCAGCACCGAGATAACAGGGAAGGAGGATGAAAAACTGTTTTTT
.	14	TRBV5-1	.	TRBJ1-2	CASSLGGANYGYTF	TGCGCCAGCAGCTTGGGGGGAGCTAACTATGGCTACACCTTC
TRBD2	16	TRBV5-4	.	TRBJ2-1	CASSFYSGREVNEQFF	TGTGCCAGCAGCTTCTATAGCGGGAGGGAGGTTAATGAGCAGTTCTTC
.	14	TRBV19	.	TRBJ2-2	CASSVTPNTGELFF	TGTGCCAGTAGTGTGACCCCTAACACCGGGGAGCTGTTTTTT
.	14	TRBV2	.	TRBJ1-5	CASSQLGGNQPQHF	TGTGCCAGCAGTCAGTTGGGGGGAAATCAGCCCCAGCATTTT
.	18	TRBV28	.	TRBJ1-2	CASTPLGRGQRSNYGYTF	TGTGCCAGCACCCCCTTAGGACGGGGACAACGCTCTAACTATGGCTACACCTTC
.	14	TRBV11-2	.	TRBJ1-1	CASSLDHSDTEAFF	TGTGCCAGCAGCTTAGATCACAGCGACACTGAAGCTTTCTTT
TRBD1	14	TRBV19	.	TRBJ1-2	CASTETGAIYGYTF	TGTGCCAGTACCGAGACAGGGGCAATATATGGCTACACCTTC
TRBD1	14	TRBV19	.	TRBJ1-2	CASMGRDRGYGYTF	TGTGCCAGTATGGGTCGGGACAGAGGCTATGGCTACACCTTC
.	15	TRBV28	.	TRBJ2-1	CASALSFNLVDEQFF	TGTGCCAGCGCTCTTTCGTTCAACCTAGTCGATGAGCAGTTCTTC
TRBD1	13	TRBV10-3	.	TRBJ2-3	CATIDRGTDTQYF	TGTGCCACGATAGACAGGGGTACAGATACGCAGTATTTT
TRBD2	16	TRBV11-2	.	TRBJ2-1	CASSPGLVGSYNEQFF	TGTGCCAGCAGCCCCGGACTAGTGGGATCCTACAATGAGCAGTTCTTC
TRBD1	15	TRBV6-5	few	TRBJ2-7	CASSAGGTATYEQYF	TGTGCCAGCAGTGCCGGTGGGACAGCAACCTACGAGCAGTACTTC
TRBD2	13	TRBV4-2	once	TRBJ2-7	CASTMERGAEQYF	TGTGCCAGCACGATGGAGCGGGGGGCCGAGCAGTACTTC
.	13	TRBV7-2	.	TRBJ1-1	CASSLWANTEAFF	TGTGCCAGCAGCTTATGGGCTAACACTGAAGCTTTCTTT
TRBD1	11	TRBV20-1	few	TRBJ1-2	CSARQGRGYTF	TGCAGTGCTCGACAGGGGCGCGGCTACACCTTC
TRBD1	17	TRBV14	.	TRBJ2-7	CASSQSTGVLSRYEQYF	TGTGCCAGCAGCCAATCGACAGGGGTTCTAAGTAGGTACGAGCAGTACTTC
.	14	TRBV6-1	.	TRBJ2-7	CASSEDARSYEQYF	TGTGCCAGCAGTGAAGACGCCAGATCCTACGAGCAGTACTTC
.	16	TRBV7-9	.	TRBJ1-4	CASSLDRAPPGEKLFF	TGTGCCAGCAGCTTAGACAGGGCCCCACCCGGGGAAAAACTGTTTTTT
TRBD1	14	TRBV6-6	once	TRBJ1-2	CASSWITGGGGYTF	TGTGCCAGCAGTTGGATTACAGGGGGCGGTGGCTACACCTTC
TRBD1	15	TRBV7-8	.	TRBJ1-1	CASFFGQDPNTEAFF	TGTGCCAGTTTCTTCGGACAGGACCCGAACACTGAAGCTTTCTTT
.	14	TRBV9	.	TRBJ2-1	CASPPSTSYNEQFF	TGTGCCAGCCCCCCTAGCACTTCCTACAATGAGCAGTTCTTC
.	18	TRBV9	few	TRBJ1-3	CASSVRGDKLGSGNTIYF	TGTGCCAGCAGCGTACGGGGGGACAAATTAGGCTCTGGAAACACCATATATTTT
.	15	TRBV19	.	TRBJ2-3	CASSSLLKGTDTQYF	TGTGCCAGTAGTAGCCTGCTGAAGGGCACAGATACGCAGTATTTT
TRBD1	16	TRBV6-4	.	TRBJ2-2	CASSLGTGTNTGELFF	TGTGCCAGCAGTCTGGGGACAGGGACCAACACCGGGGAGCTGTTTTTT
.	14	TRBV18	.	TRBJ1-3	CASLKVQGGNTIYF	TGTGCCAGCTTAAAAGTCCAGGGAGGAAACACCATATATTTT
.	15	TRBV5-8	.	TRBJ1-5	CASSRNPLSNQPQHF	TGTGCCAGCAGCCGGAATCCCCTTAGCAATCAGCCCCAGCATTTT
.	13	TRBV6-5	once	TRBJ1-2	CASRDTGYYGYTF	TGTGCCAGCAGGGACACAGGGTACTATGGCTACACCTTC
.	12	TRBV6-6	few	TRBJ1-3	CASRPMENTIYF	TGTGCCAGCAGGCCCATGGAAAACACCATATATTTT
.	12	TRBV2	.	TRBJ1-1	CASTGLSAEAFF	TGTGCCAGCACCGGCCTCTCTGCTGAAGCTTTCTTT
.	16	TRBV7-6	.	TRBJ1-1	CASSPVASRMNTEAFF	TGTGCCAGCAGCCCCGTCGCATCCCGAATGAACACTGAAGCTTTCTTT
.	15	TRBV7-3	once	TRBJ1-1	CASSLTQSMNTEAFF	TGTGCCAGCAGCTTAACGCAGTCCATGAACACTGAAGCTTTCTTT
.	15	TRBV28	.	TRBJ1-5	CASSLTPNSNQPQHF	TGTGCCAGCAGTCTGACGCCAAATAGCAATCAGCCCCAGCATTTT
.	20	TRBV15	.	TRBJ1-2	CATSRDPTLADRPTNYGYTF	TGTGCCACCAGCAGAGATCCCACACTCGCCGACAGACCAACTAACTATGGCTACACCTTC
TRBD1	15	TRBV6-5	.	TRBJ1-1	CASSNPRTGVQKAFF	TGTGCCAGCAGTAACCCCCGGACAGGGGTGCAAAAAGCTTTCTTT
.	15	TRBV27	.	TRBJ1-4	CASSPVGPTNEKLFF	TGTGCCAGCTCACCTGTCGGGCCAACTAATGAAAAACTGTTTTTT